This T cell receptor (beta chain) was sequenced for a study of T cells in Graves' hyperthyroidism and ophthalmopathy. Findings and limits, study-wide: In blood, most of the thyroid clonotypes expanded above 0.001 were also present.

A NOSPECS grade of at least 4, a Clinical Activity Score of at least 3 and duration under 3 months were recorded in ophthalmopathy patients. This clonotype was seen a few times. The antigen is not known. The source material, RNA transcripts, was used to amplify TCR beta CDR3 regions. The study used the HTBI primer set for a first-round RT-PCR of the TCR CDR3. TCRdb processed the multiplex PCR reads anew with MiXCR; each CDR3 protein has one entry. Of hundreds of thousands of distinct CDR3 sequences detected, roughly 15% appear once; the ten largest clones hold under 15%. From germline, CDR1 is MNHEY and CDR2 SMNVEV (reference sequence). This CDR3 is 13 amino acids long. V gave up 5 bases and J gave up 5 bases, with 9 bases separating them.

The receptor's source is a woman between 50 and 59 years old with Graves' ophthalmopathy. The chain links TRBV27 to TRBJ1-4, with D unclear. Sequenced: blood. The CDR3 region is CASSPDANEKLFF. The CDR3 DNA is TGTGCCAGCAGTCCCGATGCGAATGAAAAACTGTTTTTT.